These 22 T cell receptor beta chains share one sample of origin, sequenced in a study of blood T cell repertoires in COVID-19. The assay was immunoSEQ multiplex PCR, and TCRdb's table has in-frame clones only and misses some. The repertoire includes around 700,000 clones, around 90% of them detected once, and roughly 0.25% sits in the top ten. The specimen was peripheral blood. The receptors come from a woman aged 18-30 years with acute or convalescent COVID-19.

V and J are TRBV12-5 and TRBJ2-3, with 7 bases lining up with TRBD1. After removal of 5 bases from V and 2 bases from J, the junction contained 7 bases not matched to a gene. Germline values: CDR1 LGHNT, CDR2 FRNRAP. CDR3 length: 15 amino acids. The CDR3 bases are TGTGCTAGTGGTAGATCGGGACAGTTCACAGATACGCAGTATTTT. Protein sequence: CASGRSGQFTDTQYF. The entire variable domain, with the rest obtained from reference TRBV12-5 and TRBJ2-3, is as follows: DARVTQTPRHKVTEMGQEVTMRCQPILGHNTVFWYRQTMMQGLELLAYFRNRAPLDDSGMPKDRFSAEMPDATLATLKIQPSEPRDSAVYFCASGRSGQFTDTQYFGPGTRLTVL.

The J gene is TRBJ1-4, the V gene TRBV4-3; D unresolved. Per the germline V gene, CDR1 is LGHNA and CDR2 is YSLEER. This CDR3 is built from 15 residues. The ends were cut back, 4 bases at V and 0 bases at J, with 9 bases in the middle. The CDR3 sequence is CASSLIGATNEKLFF. The CDR3 bases are TGCGCCAGCAGCCTTATAGGAGCAACTAATGAAAAACTGTTTTTT.

This chain's CDR3 is CASRYRDTSGANVLTF. The CDR3 DNA reads as TGCGCCAGCAGATACCGGGACACCTCTGGGGCCAACGTCCTGACTTTC. The rearrangement uses TRBV5-1 and TRBJ2-6; weak D call: TRBD1 (6 bases). Germline V gene sequence: CDR1 SGHRS, CDR2 YFSETQ. Trimming removed 5 bases at V and 0 bases at J, with 12 bases between. The CDR3 sequence is 16 residues long.

This chain uses TRBV5-6 with TRBJ1-5; D is possibly TRBD1 (5 bases). The CDR3 consists of 15 residues. Trimming took 2 bases from V and 4 from J, leaving 13 bases between them. Germline V gene sequence: CDR1 SGHDT, CDR2 YYEEEE. The CDR3 is CASSLGRQTNQPQHF. CDR3 DNA sequence: TGTGCCAGCAGCTTAGGGCGACAGACTAATCAGCCCCAGCATTTT.

V is TRBV6-5 and J is TRBJ1-2; 9 nucleotides agree with TRBD1. V trimming: 5 bases; J trimming: 5 bases; junction bases outside the gene matches: 6. Germline-derived CDR1 and CDR2 are MNHEY and SVGAGI. This CDR3 has 14 amino acids. CDR3 sequence: CASSKDRGGYGYTF. For the CDR3, the DNA is TGTGCCAGCAGTAAGGACAGGGGTGGATATGGCTACACCTTC.

The V and J genes are TRBV5-1 and TRBJ2-1; the D gene is possibly TRBD1 (6 bases). The germline V gene encodes CDR1 SGHRS and CDR2 YFSETQ. The CDR3 contains 17 residues. Trimming stripped 0 bases from V and 4 bases from J, with 17 bases between. CDR3: CASSLAPPGHPYNEQFF. The CDR3 nucleotides are TGCGCCAGCAGCTTGGCTCCACCGGGACACCCTTACAATGAGCAGTTCTTC.

This clone was found a few times. The chain has TRBV6-6 and TRBJ1-5; D not certain. CDR1 and CDR2 (germline): MNHNY, SVGAGI (reference sequence). Trimming removed 0 bases from V and 9 bases from J, with 9 bases in between. This CDR3 is 13 amino acids long. Here the CDR3 DNA reads TGTGCCAGCAGTTACTCGGTCAGTTCGCCCCAGCATTTT. Amino acid sequence: CASSYSVSSPQHF.

This clone occurred a few times. The chain carries TRBV19 and TRBJ1-5, with D unresolved. Germline V gives CDR1 LNHDA, CDR2 SQIVND (reference sequence). The CDR3 sequence is 14 residues long. Trimming removed 7 bases at V and 0 bases at J, with 10 bases between. The CDR3 protein is CASNSRDSNQPQHF. CDR3 nucleotide sequence: TGTGCCAGTAACTCACGGGATAGCAATCAGCCCCAGCATTTT.

The chain is built from TRBV3-1 (or the pseudogene TRBV3-2) and TRBJ2-1, with 8 bases matching TRBD2. The CDR3 runs 15 residues. After removal of 8 bases from V and 5 bases from J, the junction contained 11 bases not matched to a gene. Germline CDR1 LGHDT, CDR2 YNNKEL (reference sequence). CDR3 residues: CASALSSGINNEQFF. The CDR3 DNA sequence: TGTGCCAGCGCCCTAAGTAGCGGGATTAACAATGAGCAGTTCTTC.

The chain recombines TRBV3-1 (or the pseudogene TRBV3-2) with TRBJ1-2; the match to TRBD1 covers 10 bases. Germline lookup yields CDR1 LGHDT and CDR2 YNNKEL (reference sequence). V lost 0 bases, J lost 2 bases, and 12 bases stayed unmatched. CDR3 length: 19 amino acids. CDR3 DNA: TGTGCCAGCAGCCAAGATTTTCGTGACAGGGGGCGAGTAAACTATGGCTACACCTTC. Translated: CASSQDFRDRGRVNYGYTF.

The chain combines TRBV27 with TRBJ2-2; maybe TRBD2 (7 bases). The V gene's germline CDR1 is MNHEY and CDR2 SMNVEV (reference sequence). Trimming shortened V by 4 bases and J by 2 bases, and 17 bases separated the two germline ends. The CDR3 totals 17 residues. CDR3 nucleotide sequence: TGTGCCAGCAGTTCCCTCGCCGGGGGGCAAAACACCGGGGAGCTGTTTTTT. Translating gives CASSSLAGGQNTGELFF.

The chain has TRBV12-3 or TRBV12-4 and TRBJ1-1; TRBD1 agrees at 7 bases. The length of the CDR3 is 12 residues. J lost 8 bases, V lost 2 bases, and 2 bases had no gene match. The CDR3 here is CASSLSGGEAFF. DNA for the CDR3: TGTGCCAGCAGTTTATCAGGGGGGGAAGCTTTCTTT.

The chain uses TRBV4-2 and TRBJ1-4; 7 bases map to TRBD1. Losses at the gene ends were 0 bases for V and 7 bases for J; bases not matched to a gene: 5. CDR3 size: 15 residues. From germline, CDR1 is LGHNA and CDR2 YNFKEQ. The CDR3 coding sequence is TGTGCCAGCAGCCAAGAGAGGACAGGTCTTGAAAAACTGTTTTTT. Amino acid sequence: CASSQERTGLEKLFF.

CDR3 protein: CASSQGPGATNQPQHF. CDR3 coding DNA: TGCGCCAGCAGCCAAGGGCCAGGGGCGACCAATCAGCCCCAGCATTTT. The V and J genes are TRBV4-1 and TRBJ1-5; D perhaps matches TRBD1 (6 bases). CDR1 MGHRA and CDR2 YSYEKL come from the germline V gene. The CDR3 covers 16 residues. The V and J ends lost 1 base and 3 bases respectively, with 13 bases between them.

The genes are TRBV2 and TRBJ1-1, with 7 bases that match TRBD1. CDR3 size: 13 residues. Germline V gives CDR1 SNHLY, CDR2 FYNNEI. Unmatched junction bases numbered 7, after V lost 10 bases and J lost 2 bases. The CDR3 coding sequence is TGTGCCACCAAACAGGGGATAAACACTGAAGCTTTCTTT. Amino acid sequence: CATKQGINTEAFF.

This chain uses TRBV19 with TRBJ2-7; a weak D match, TRBD1 (6 bases). V dropped 5 bases and J dropped 0 bases, with 11 bases sitting between them. Per germline, CDR1 LNHDA and CDR2 SQIVND (reference sequence). The CDR3 totals 14 residues. The CDR3 loop reads CASSAGTHSYEQYF. CDR3 sequence (DNA): TGTGCCAGTAGTGCCGGGACACACTCCTACGAGCAGTACTTC.

This sequence joins TRBV19 and TRBJ1-1, with 7 bases identical to TRBD1. The germline gives CDR1 LNHDA, CDR2 SQIVND (reference sequence). Germline trimming cut 5 bases from V and 10 bases from J; bases unmatched to any gene: 4. This CDR3 contains 11 residues. The CDR3 is CASSRWDRAFF. In DNA, the CDR3 is TGTGCCAGTAGTCGGTGGGACAGAGCTTTCTTT.

The rearrangement uses TRBV5-5 and TRBJ1-4; D is possibly TRBD1 (5 bases). Trimming took 4 bases from V and 8 from J, leaving 15 bases between them. Per the germline V gene, CDR1 is SGHKS and CDR2 is YYEKEE (reference sequence). There are 14 residues in the CDR3. The CDR3 region is CASSQLGAGEKLFF. DNA for the CDR3: TGTGCCAGCAGCCAGTTAGGGGCGGGGGAAAAACTGTTTTTT.

This clone was found once. V usage is TRBV10-3 and J usage is TRBJ2-2; 7 bases fit TRBD2. Germline lookup yields CDR1 ENHRY and CDR2 SYGVKD. Trimming cost V 2 bases and J 2 bases; bases outside gene matches: 5. The CDR3 runs 16 residues. DNA of the CDR3: TGTGCCATCAGTGAGACTGGGAGGGCAAACACCGGGGAGCTGTTTTTT. Protein sequence: CAISETGRANTGELFF.

The rearrangement uses TRBV2 and TRBJ2-7; 7 bases align to TRBD1. V was clipped by 4 bases and J by 3 bases; unmatched bases: 6. From germline, CDR1 is SNHLY and CDR2 FYNNEI. This CDR3 contains 14 residues. This chain's CDR3 is CASSALGQIYEQYF. The CDR3 bases are TGTGCCAGCAGTGCACTGGGACAGATCTACGAGCAGTACTTC. The whole variable domain, remainder taken from reference TRBV2 and TRBJ2-7, is EPEVTQTPSHQVTQMGQEVILRCVPISNHLYFYWYRQILGQKVEFLVSFYNNEISEKSEIFDDQFSVERPDGSNFTLKIRSTKLEDSAMYFCASSALGQIYEQYFGPGTRLTVT.

This clone was recorded once. The chain couples TRBV5-1 to TRBJ1-3; 9 bases align to TRBD1. The length of the CDR3 is 15 residues. Unmatched junction bases numbered 4, after V lost 4 bases and J lost 2 bases. Germline loops: CDR1 SGHRS, CDR2 YFSETQ. As DNA, the CDR3 is TGCGCCAGCAGCCATGACAGGGGGGCTGGAAACACCATATATTTT. This translates into CASSHDRGAGNTIYF.

The chain combines TRBV9 with TRBJ1-6; a possible D gene is TRBD1 (6 bases). The V gene's germline CDR1 is SGDLS and CDR2 YYNGEE. The CDR3 has 14 residues. V gave up 4 bases and J gave up 7 bases, with 12 bases separating them. Here the CDR3 reads CASSSGQKNSPLHF. DNA for the CDR3: TGTGCCAGCAGCTCAGGACAGAAAAATTCACCCCTCCACTTT. The full variable domain, in which reference TRBV9 and TRBJ1-6 provide the parts outside the CDR3, is DSGVTQTPKHLITATGQRVTLRCSPRSGDLSVYWYQQSLDQGLQFLIQYYNGEERAKGNILERFSAQQFPDLHSELNLSSLELGDSALYFCASSSGQKNSPLHFGNGTRLTVT.